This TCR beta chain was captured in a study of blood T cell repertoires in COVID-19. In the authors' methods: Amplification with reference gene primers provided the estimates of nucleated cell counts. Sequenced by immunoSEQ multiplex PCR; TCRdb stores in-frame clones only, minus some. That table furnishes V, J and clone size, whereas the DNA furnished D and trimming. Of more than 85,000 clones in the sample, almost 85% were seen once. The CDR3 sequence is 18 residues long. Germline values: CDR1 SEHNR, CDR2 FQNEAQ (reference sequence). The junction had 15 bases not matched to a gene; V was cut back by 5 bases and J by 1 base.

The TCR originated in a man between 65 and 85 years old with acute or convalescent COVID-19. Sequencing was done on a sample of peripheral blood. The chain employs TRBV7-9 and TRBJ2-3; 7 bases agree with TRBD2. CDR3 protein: CASSPTAGAGYGTDTQYF. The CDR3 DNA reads TGTGCCAGCAGCCCCACCGCGGGAGCCGGATATGGCACAGATACGCAGTATTTT.